This TCR beta chain was documented in a study of blood T cell repertoires in COVID-19. Some clones are missing from TCRdb's copy, which holds only in-frame ones; the method was immunoSEQ multiplex PCR. The sample has 130,000 or so clones, approximately 81% seen once. The CDR3 is 11 residues long. V was clipped by 8 bases and J by 12 bases, with 14 bases between them. The germline V gene has CDR1 MNHEY and CDR2 SVGAGI. Sequenced sample: peripheral blood. The rearrangement joins TRBV6-5 to TRBJ1-5; the D is unclear. The sequence was obtained from a woman aged 55-70 years with active or convalescent COVID-19. The CDR3 spells CASGLGEVQHF. The DNA for the CDR3 is TGTGCCAGCGGGCTCGGGGAGGTCCAGCATTTT.